The 10 T cell receptor beta chains listed next were all sequenced from one sample in a study of tumor and adjacent non-tumor tissue in lung cancer. Three rounds of nested PCR, following a modified ARM-PCR protocol, produced the TCRbeta library. MiXCR, applied by TCRdb to the multiplex PCR reads, yields one record per CDR3 protein. This sample has about 98,000 distinct CDR3 sequences, with 75% to 85% found just once. This sample's RNA came from whole unsorted tissue. The normal lung tissue was taken more than 3 cm from the tumor edge. Sequencing input: distant non-tumor lung tissue. These TCRs come from a man between 60 and 75 years old with small cell lung cancer.

As to this clonotype: An end of the junction differs from the germline gene, which may be a read error. The V gene is TRBV29-1, the J gene TRBJ2-2, with TRBD2 matching over 7 bases. CDR3 length: 13 residues. Germline CDR1 reads SQVTM; CDR2 reads ANQGSEA. Here the CDR3 DNA reads TGTAACGTTTGGGACTATCAGACCGGGGAGCTGTTTTTT. Amino acid sequence: CNVWDYQTGELFF.

For this clonotype: The junction departs from germline at one end; a sequencing error may be responsible. This chain uses TRBV6-5 with TRBJ2-1; 8 bases align to TRBD2. Germline-derived CDR1 and CDR2 are MNHEY and SVGAGI. The length of the CDR3 is 17 residues. The CDR3 protein is CGSSYSIWGLVDNEQLF. The CDR3 DNA reads TGTGGCAGCAGTTACTCGATCTGGGGACTAGTGGACAATGAGCAATTATTC.

This clonotype turned up a few times. An end of the junction does not agree with germline; a read error may underlie this. The CDR3 nucleotides are TGCGCCAGCAGCTTGGATGGCAGCTACGATGAGCAGTTCTTC. Translation gives CASSLDGSYDEQFF. The gene calls are TRBV5-1 and TRBJ2-1, with unresolved D. The germline V gene encodes CDR1 SGHRS and CDR2 YFSETQ. The length of the CDR3 is 14 residues.

V usage is TRBV29-1 and J usage is TRBJ2-1, with a weak D call TRBD1 (5 bases). In germline, CDR1 is SQVTM, CDR2 ANQGSEA. The CDR3 runs to 14 residues. The CDR3 sequence is CSIAPRESHNEQFF. As DNA, the CDR3 is TGCAGTATTGCCCCCAGGGAATCTCACAATGAGCAGTTCTTC.

This chain joins TRBV6-5 and TRBJ2-1, with 8 bases fitting TRBD2. The J segment lost 5 bases and the V segment lost 1 base, leaving 10 bases of the junction unmatched. The CDR3 contains 17 residues. CDR1 and CDR2 from the germline V gene are MNHEY and SVGAGI. CDR3 sequence: CASSYWIWGLGDNEQFF. CDR3 coding DNA: TGTGCCAGCAGTTACTGGATCTGGGGACTAGGAGACAATGAGCAGTTCTTC.

A note on this clonotype: Likely a read error: the CDR3 ends without its conserved phenylalanine or tryptophan. The chain employs TRBV7-9 and TRBJ1-1; 9 nucleotides align to TRBD1. This CDR3 comprises 12 residues. Germline V gene sequence: CDR1 SEHNR, CDR2 FQNEAQ (reference sequence). The CDR3 DNA sequence: TGTGCCAGTAGCTTCGGACAGGGGCAAGCTTTCTTA. It translates to CASSFGQGQAFL.

In the case of this clonotype: One junction end disagrees with the germline gene, perhaps due to a read error. The gene calls are TRBV12-3 or TRBV12-4 and TRBJ1-1; TRBD1 is a possible D gene (5 bases). CDR3 size: 11 residues. The CDR3 here is CVSSYGGETFF. CDR3 DNA sequence: TGTGTCAGCAGTTATGGGGGTGAGACCTTCTTT.

Concerning this clonotype itself: A much bigger clone sits one base away, suggesting this may be a read error. The CDR3 carries no conserved terminal phenylalanine or tryptophan, so it likely arises from a read error. The rearrangement uses TRBV12-3 or TRBV12-4 and TRBJ1-5, with a weak D call TRBD1 (5 bases). The CDR3 extends over 13 amino acids. V lost 4 bases to trimming and J lost 6 bases, with 10 bases between them. CDR3 in amino acids: CASSSGGSQPQHY. The CDR3 DNA is TGTGCCAGCAGTTCTGGGGGAAGTCAGCCCCAGCATTAT.

A remark on this clonotype: The CDR3 does not end in the conserved phenylalanine or tryptophan, so this is likely a read error. V gene TRBV11-2 combines with J gene TRBJ1-1; D remains ambiguous. CDR1 and CDR2 from the germline V gene are SGHAT and FQNNGV. The CDR3 is made up of 14 amino acids. CDR3: CASSIDPGYTEAFL. The CDR3 nucleotides read TGTGCCAGCAGCATAGATCCTGGGTATACTGAAGCTTTCTTA.

The chain has TRBV6-5 and TRBJ2-5; 13 bases map to TRBD2. Germline loops: CDR1 MNHEY, CDR2 SVGAGI. The CDR3 length is 18 residues. Germline trimming cut 0 bases from V and 11 bases from J; bases unmatched to any gene: 15. The CDR3 here is CASSYSGLAGVGGDTQYF. CDR3 bases: TGTGCCAGCAGTTACTCTGGACTAGCGGGAGTGGGGGGAGATACGCAGTACTTC.